Described below is a single T cell receptor beta chain sequence and its context. Its antigen is not identified. Germline loops: CDR1 SGHVS, CDR2 FQNEAQ. This CDR3 comprises 18 residues. The PBMC were taken from buffy coats (from healthy donors). UMI-labeled 5' RACE was used to make TCR beta libraries. For each CDR3 protein, TCRdb gives one entry from its re-call of the 5' RACE reads, without DNA. This sample lists thousands of distinct CDR3 sequences; its ten largest clones have around 39%. The record originates from a study of human CD8 memory T cell subsets. Study-wide results and caveats: Chao1 estimates suggested stem-like memory T cells were more diverse than precursor exhausted T cells. T cell repertoires from the stem-like memory and precursor exhausted subsets showed minimal mutual overlap. This study sequenced T cell receptor beta chains alone.

Source material: CD8+ effector memory T cells (TEM) sorted from PBMCs. Subset in this sample: effector memory CD8 T cells, CCR7- CD45RO+ CD95+. V and J are TRBV7-8 and TRBJ1-4; no DNA is available, so the TRBD1 call from TCRdb remains unchecked. The TCR comes from a human donor in good health. The CDR3 loop is CASSKTGEELATNEKLFF.